This T cell receptor (beta chain) derives from a study of blood T cell repertoires in COVID-19. Study at large: Samples came from the United States, Italy and Spain, spanning acute and convalescent COVID-19. The cDNA or gDNA used as material had been derived from T cells, B-cell-depleted T cells, or PBMCs.

The CDR3 contains 13 residues. The germline gives CDR1 ENHRY, CDR2 SYGVKD. J was trimmed by 4 bases and V by 8 bases; bases with no gene match: 6. Original handling: Reference gene primer amplification yielded estimated nucleated cell counts. Only in-frame clones appear in the TCRdb table, and some are missing; sequencing was by immunoSEQ multiplex PCR. V, J and clone size were drawn from that table, and D and trimming were deduced from the DNA. The sample contains around 300,000 clones, roughly 90% of which appear only once. V and J are TRBV10-3 and TRBJ1-1; 8 bases agree with TRBD1. The TCR comes from a woman in her 30s with active or convalescent COVID-19. Sequencing was carried out using peripheral blood. The CDR3 bases are TGTGCCATCTTTTCAGGGGGCGGCACTGAAGCTTTCTTT. This codes for CAIFSGGGTEAFF.